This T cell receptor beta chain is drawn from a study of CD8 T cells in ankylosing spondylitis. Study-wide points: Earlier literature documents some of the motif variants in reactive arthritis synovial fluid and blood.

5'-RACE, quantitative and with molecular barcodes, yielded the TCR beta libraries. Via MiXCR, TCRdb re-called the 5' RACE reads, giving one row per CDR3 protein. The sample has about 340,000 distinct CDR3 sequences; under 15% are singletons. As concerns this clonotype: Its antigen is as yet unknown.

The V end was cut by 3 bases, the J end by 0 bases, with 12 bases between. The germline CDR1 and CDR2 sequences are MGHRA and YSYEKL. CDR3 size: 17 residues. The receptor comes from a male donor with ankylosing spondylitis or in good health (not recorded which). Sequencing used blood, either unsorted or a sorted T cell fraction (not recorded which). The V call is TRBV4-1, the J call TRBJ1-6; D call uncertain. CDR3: CASSQPGGISYNSPLHF. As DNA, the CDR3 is TGCGCCAGCAGCCAGCCCGGAGGGATCTCCTATAATTCACCCCTCCACTTT.